The T cell receptor (beta chain) described here comes from a study of cytomegalovirus exposure and HLA in healthy donors. Study background: The 90 to 150 validation repertoires matched the roughly 670 first-cohort repertoires in platform, a later analysis reported.

Trimming cost V 3 bases and J 0 bases, with 13 bases left between them. The germline V gene has CDR1 SGHRS and CDR2 YFSETQ. The CDR3 sequence is 16 residues long. Data came from immunoSEQ multiplex PCR; TCRdb stores just in-frame clones and leaves some out. The sample includes about 190,000 clones, more than 70% of them seen just once. Sequenced material: PBMCs. The chain has TRBV5-1 and TRBJ1-3; D might be TRBD1 (5 bases). The clonotype originates from a woman in her late teens or twenties in good health and CMV-seronegative. DNA of the CDR3: TGCGCCAGCAGCTCGTATGGAAGGGGCTCTGGAAACACCATATATTTT. Its translation: CASSSYGRGSGNTIYF.